The 21 T cell receptor beta chains reported below all come from one sample, sequenced in a study of T cells in localized non-small cell lung cancer. Repertoires were generated with immunoSEQ multiplex PCR, while TCRdb's copy carries only in-frame clones and drops some. The sample consists of 40,000 to 55,000 clones, less than 85% of them appearing once. The sample was PBMCs, taken before any cancer treatment. Receptor source: a woman aged 40-69 years with stage II lung adenocarcinoma.

The chain joins TRBV29-1 to TRBJ2-7; either TRBD1 or TRBD2 may fit D (5 bases each). V lost 6 bases and J 0 bases, leaving 12 bases between the germline ends. Looked up from germline, CDR1 is SQVTM and CDR2 is ANQGSEA. The CDR3 extends over 13 amino acids. The CDR3, as DNA: TGCAGCGTGGGGGAAGGAACCTCCTACGAGCAGTACTTC. It codes for CSVGEGTSYEQYF.

This chain uses TRBV19 with TRBJ2-7, with D unresolved. Germline V CDR1 and CDR2: LNHDA, SQIVND (reference sequence). V was clipped by 3 bases and J by 1 base, with 7 bases between them. This CDR3 has 13 amino acids. The CDR3 bases are TGTGCCAGTAGTATGGGCAGATCCTACGAGCAGTACTTC. It translates to CASSMGRSYEQYF.

The J gene is TRBJ2-7, the V gene TRBV9; 7 bases map to TRBD1. The CDR3 is 15 residues long. V gave up 0 bases and J gave up 3 bases; unmatched junction bases: 6. Germline CDR1 reads SGDLS; CDR2 reads YYNGEE. DNA of the CDR3: TGTGCCAGCAGCGTAGCTGGACAGGACGGCTACGAGCAGTACTTC. This translates into CASSVAGQDGYEQYF.

The V call is TRBV7-8, the J call TRBJ1-1; the D gene is possibly TRBD1 (5 bases). Trimming removed 1 base at V and 4 bases at J, with 10 bases between. The CDR3 has 14 residues. Per germline, CDR1 SGHVS and CDR2 FQNEAQ. CDR3 residues: CASSLVPGLTEAFF. CDR3 nucleotide sequence: TGTGCCAGCAGCTTAGTCCCAGGGCTCACTGAAGCTTTCTTT.

This chain connects TRBV19 to TRBJ1-1; 9 bases align to TRBD1. The CDR3 is 15 amino acids. CDR1 is LNHDA, CDR2 SQIVND, per germline (reference sequence). The trim removed 4 bases at V and 0 bases at J, leaving 3 bases unmatched. CDR3 in amino acids: CASSTRTGVNTEAFF. The CDR3 DNA reads as TGTGCCAGTAGTACCCGGACAGGGGTGAACACTGAAGCTTTCTTT.

The J gene is TRBJ1-2, the V gene TRBV30; D not resolved. Germline V lookup: CDR1 GTSNPN, CDR2 SVGIG (reference sequence). Trimming took 4 bases from V and 0 from J, leaving 9 bases between them. CDR3 size: 13 residues. The DNA for the CDR3 is TGTGCCTGGAAGGCTGGTGCTAACTATGGCTACACCTTC. Protein sequence: CAWKAGANYGYTF.

The rearrangement links TRBV5-1 to TRBJ2-2; unclear D gene. Deletions cut 0 bases from V and 2 bases from J, with 11 bases between. The length of the CDR3 is 16 residues. Germline-derived CDR1 and CDR2 are SGHRS and YFSETQ. CDR3 region: CASSLVLSKNTGELFF. The CDR3, as DNA: TGCGCCAGCAGCTTGGTTCTGTCCAAAAACACCGGGGAGCTGTTTTTT.

CDR3 bases: TGTGCCAGCAGTTTACGAAGGACAGCCGCAACTAATGAAAAACTGTTTTTT. The encoded protein is CASSLRRTAATNEKLFF. The chain joins TRBV27 to TRBJ1-4; TRBD1 is a possible D gene (6 bases). The CDR3 is made up of 17 amino acids. Germline CDR1 and CDR2: MNHEY and SMNVEV (reference sequence). V gave up 2 bases and J gave up 0 bases, with 13 bases separating them.

The chain has TRBV7-2 and TRBJ2-1; D gene unclear. Trimming removed 3 bases at V and 0 bases at J, with 6 bases between. Germline loops: CDR1 SGHTA, CDR2 FQGNSA. This CDR3 region has 14 residues. The CDR3 DNA reads as TGTGCCAGCAGCTTCTCCGGCTCCTACAATGAGCAGTTCTTC. Amino acids: CASSFSGSYNEQFF.

In this sample, this clone turned up once. V is TRBV5-1 and J is TRBJ1-3; D call uncertain. Germline-derived CDR1 and CDR2 are SGHRS and YFSETQ. Trimming pared 0 bases from V and 3 bases from J, leaving 13 bases between. This CDR3 region has 16 residues. CDR3 bases: TGCGCCAGCAGCTTGGCCTCGGGGTCGGGTGGAAACACCATATATTTT. Its translation: CASSLASGSGGNTIYF.

In this sample, this clone turned up many times. This sample also contains other DNA sequences that code for the same CDR3. This sequence joins TRBV13 and TRBJ1-1; D remains ambiguous. The CDR3 has 10 amino acids. The germline V gene encodes CDR1 PRHDT and CDR2 FYEKMQ (reference sequence). V dropped 5 bases and J dropped 5 bases, with 3 bases sitting between them. CDR3 sequence: CASSRTEAFF. The CDR3, as DNA: TGTGCCAGCAGCAGGACTGAAGCTTTCTTT.

V gene TRBV11-3 combines with J gene TRBJ1-1; unclear D gene. V lost 5 bases and J lost 1, with 11 bases in between. Germline CDR1 SGHNT, CDR2 YENEEA. CDR3 length: 14 amino acids. CDR3 sequence (DNA): TGTGCCAGCAGCGCTCATCCAGCGAACACTGAAGCTTTCTTT. Protein product: CASSAHPANTEAFF.

This chain uses TRBV5-1 with TRBJ2-7; D is undetermined. Trimming cost V 2 bases and J 3 bases, with 6 bases left between them. The CDR3 consists of 12 residues. Germline CDR1 SGHRS, CDR2 YFSETQ. CDR3 in amino acids: CASSLGDYEQYF. CDR3 in DNA: TGCGCCAGCAGCTTAGGTGACTACGAGCAGTACTTC.

This rearrangement joins TRBV5-1 to TRBJ2-7; maybe TRBD1 (6 bases). The germline CDR1 and CDR2 sequences are SGHRS and YFSETQ. This CDR3 has 12 residues. Trimming stripped 0 bases from V and 6 bases from J, with 7 bases between. For the CDR3, the DNA is TGCGCCAGCAGCTTGGAAGGGGGCGAGCAGTACTTC. This gives the protein CASSLEGGEQYF.

The gene calls are TRBV27 and TRBJ1-1, with 9 bases aligning to TRBD1. Per germline, CDR1 MNHEY and CDR2 SMNVEV (reference sequence). V trimming: 6 bases; J trimming: 5 bases; junction bases outside the gene matches: 7. The CDR3 is 14 residues long. The CDR3 DNA is TGTGCCAGCAGCGGGACAGGGTTTGGAACTGAAGCTTTCTTT. Its protein is CASSGTGFGTEAFF.

The chain joins TRBV4-1 to TRBJ2-7; D not certain. Germline values: CDR1 MGHRA, CDR2 YSYEKL. Trimming took 0 bases from V and 6 from J, leaving 15 bases between them. This CDR3 comprises 15 residues. The CDR3: CASSQDYLESLEQYF. In DNA, the CDR3 is TGCGCCAGCAGCCAAGATTATCTAGAGTCCCTCGAGCAGTACTTC.

The chain joins TRBV30 to TRBJ1-4, with D hard to call. This CDR3 has 14 amino acids. The V gene lost 2 bases and the J gene lost 6 bases, with 13 bases spanning the gap. Germline V lookup: CDR1 GTSNPN, CDR2 SVGIG (reference sequence). This chain's CDR3 is CAWSRRADDEKLFF. CDR3 DNA: TGTGCCTGGAGTAGGAGGGCCGACGATGAAAAACTGTTTTTT.

J is TRBJ2-3 and V is TRBV25-1; 10 bases are a match to TRBD1. CDR1 is MGHDK, CDR2 SYGVNS, per germline. V lost 6 bases and J lost 4; bases outside the gene matches: 10. This CDR3 has 16 residues. The CDR3: CASRNPGTGEADTQYF. Written as DNA, the CDR3 is TGTGCCAGCAGGAACCCCGGGACAGGGGAAGCAGATACGCAGTATTTT. Drawing the rest from reference TRBV25-1 and TRBJ2-3, the complete variable domain is EADIYQTPRYLVIGTGKKITLECSQTMGHDKMYWYQQDPGMELHLIHYSYGVNSTEKGDLSSESTVSRIRTEHFPLTLESARPSHTSQYLCASRNPGTGEADTQYFGPGTRLTVL.

This sequence joins TRBV5-4 and TRBJ2-3; 11 bases are a match to TRBD2. The CDR3 totals 15 residues. V trimming: 4 bases; J trimming: 3 bases; junction bases outside the gene matches: 4. Per germline, CDR1 SGHNT and CDR2 YYREEE (reference sequence). CDR3 residues: CASSHSGGATDTQYF. The CDR3 nucleotides are TGTGCCAGCAGCCATAGCGGGGGGGCAACAGATACGCAGTATTTT.

This clone has more than one count but fewer than ten. CDR3 residues: CASSSTSSRKGKSGNQPQHF. Here the CDR3 DNA reads TGTGCCAGCTCATCCACCAGTAGTAGAAAGGGCAAGTCGGGCAATCAGCCCCAGCATTTT. The chain combines TRBV18 with TRBJ1-5; D unclear. V lost 5 bases to trimming and J lost 2 bases, with 28 bases between them. The CDR3 runs 20 residues. The V gene's germline CDR1 is KGHSH and CDR2 LQKENI.

V usage is TRBV2 and J usage is TRBJ1-2, with D hard to call. Germline V CDR1 and CDR2: SNHLY, FYNNEI. The V and J ends lost 6 bases and 0 bases respectively, with 5 bases between them. The CDR3 covers 12 residues. CDR3 bases: TGTGCCAGCAGGGTCACTAACTATGGCTACACCTTC. Its protein product is CASRVTNYGYTF.